This T cell receptor beta chain derives from a study of early T cells in non-severe SARS-CoV-2 infection. This clonotype has a count of ten or more. Per germline, CDR1 DFQATT and CDR2 SNEGSKA (reference sequence). The CDR3 has 15 amino acids. Between the trimmed V and J ends, which lost 0 bases and 0 bases, there was a span of 9 bases. TCRdb called the 5' RACE reads again in MiXCR, with one record for every CDR3 protein. The table includes tens of thousands of distinct CDR3 sequences, 5.7% detected once. This receptor was obtained from an adult who was a healthcare worker with PCR-confirmed SARS-CoV-2 infection or an uninfected control (not recorded which). The V gene is TRBV20-1, the J gene TRBJ2-1, with D uncertain. The sample comprised whole blood. DNA of the CDR3: TGCAGTGCTAGAGATATAAGGGTCTCCTACAATGAGCAGTTCTTC. Its translation is CSARDIRVSYNEQFF.